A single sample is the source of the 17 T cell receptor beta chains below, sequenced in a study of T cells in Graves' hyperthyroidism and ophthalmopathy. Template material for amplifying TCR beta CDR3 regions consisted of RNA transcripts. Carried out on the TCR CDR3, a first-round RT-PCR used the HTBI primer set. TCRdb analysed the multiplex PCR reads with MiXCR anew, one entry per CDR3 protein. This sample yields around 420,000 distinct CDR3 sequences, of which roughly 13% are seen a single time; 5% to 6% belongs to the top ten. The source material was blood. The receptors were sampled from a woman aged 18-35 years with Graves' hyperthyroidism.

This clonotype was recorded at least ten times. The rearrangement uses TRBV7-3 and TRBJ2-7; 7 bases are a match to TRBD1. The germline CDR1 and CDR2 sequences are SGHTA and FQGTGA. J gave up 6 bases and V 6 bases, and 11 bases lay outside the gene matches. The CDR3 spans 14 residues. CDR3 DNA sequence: TGTGCCAGCAGTCCGACAGGGAAATCTGGCGAGCAGTACTTC. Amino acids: CASSPTGKSGEQYF.

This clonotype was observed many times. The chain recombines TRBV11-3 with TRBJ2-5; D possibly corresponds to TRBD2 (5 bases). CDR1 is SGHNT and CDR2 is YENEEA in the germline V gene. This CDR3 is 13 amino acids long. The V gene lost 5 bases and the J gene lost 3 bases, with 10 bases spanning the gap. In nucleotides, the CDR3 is TGTGCCAGCAGCGCTTCGGGGAAAGAGACCCAGTACTTC. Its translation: CASSASGKETQYF.

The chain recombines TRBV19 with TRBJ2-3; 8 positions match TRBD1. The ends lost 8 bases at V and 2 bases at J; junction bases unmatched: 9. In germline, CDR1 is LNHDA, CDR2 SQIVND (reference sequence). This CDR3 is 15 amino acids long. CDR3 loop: CASQAGGLVTDTQYF. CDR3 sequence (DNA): TGTGCCAGTCAAGCAGGGGGCTTAGTCACAGATACGCAGTATTTT.

The DNA for the CDR3 is TGTGCTCAGACCGGGACAGGGGGAAAAGCTTTCTTT. It codes for CAQTGTGGKAFF. This chain uses TRBV30 with TRBJ1-1; 11 nucleotides align to TRBD1. The CDR3 sequence is 12 residues long. Germline values: CDR1 GTSNPN, CDR2 SVGIG (reference sequence).

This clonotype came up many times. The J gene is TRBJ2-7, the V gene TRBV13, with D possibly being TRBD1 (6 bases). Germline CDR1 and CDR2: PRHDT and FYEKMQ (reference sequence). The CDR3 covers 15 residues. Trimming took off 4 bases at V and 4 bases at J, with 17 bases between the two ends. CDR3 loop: CASSSKGTNVYEQYF. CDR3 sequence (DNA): TGTGCCAGCAGCTCGAAAGGGACAAATGTGTACGAGCAGTACTTC.

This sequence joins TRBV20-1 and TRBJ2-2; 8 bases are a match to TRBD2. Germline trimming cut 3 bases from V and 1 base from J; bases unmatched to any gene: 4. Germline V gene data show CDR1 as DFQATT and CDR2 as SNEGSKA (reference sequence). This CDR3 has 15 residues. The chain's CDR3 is CSARGLAGNTGELFF. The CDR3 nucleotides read TGCAGTGCTAGGGGGCTAGCGGGGAACACCGGGGAGCTGTTTTTT.

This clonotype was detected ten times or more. The CDR3 nucleotides read TGTGCCAGCAGCCATAGAGGGAAACCTTCCTACAATGAGCAGTTCTTC. Translating gives CASSHRGKPSYNEQFF. J is TRBJ2-1 and V is TRBV7-9; D is perhaps TRBD2 (5 bases). The CDR3 has 16 residues. The germline V gene encodes CDR1 SEHNR and CDR2 FQNEAQ (reference sequence). Trimming pared 5 bases from V and 1 base from J, leaving 15 bases between.

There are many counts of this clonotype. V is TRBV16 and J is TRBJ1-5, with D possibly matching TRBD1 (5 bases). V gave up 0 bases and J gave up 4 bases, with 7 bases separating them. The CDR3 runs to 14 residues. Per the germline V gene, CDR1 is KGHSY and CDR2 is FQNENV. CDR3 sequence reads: CASSQSRGNQPQHF. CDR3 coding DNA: TGTGCCAGCAGCCAATCCCGGGGGAATCAGCCCCAGCATTTT.

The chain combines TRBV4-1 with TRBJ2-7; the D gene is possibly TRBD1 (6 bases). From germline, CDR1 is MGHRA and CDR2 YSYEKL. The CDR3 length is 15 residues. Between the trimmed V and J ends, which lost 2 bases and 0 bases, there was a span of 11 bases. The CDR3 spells CASSQSRDISYEQYF. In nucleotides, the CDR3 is TGCGCCAGCAGCCAAAGCAGGGACATCTCCTACGAGCAGTACTTC.

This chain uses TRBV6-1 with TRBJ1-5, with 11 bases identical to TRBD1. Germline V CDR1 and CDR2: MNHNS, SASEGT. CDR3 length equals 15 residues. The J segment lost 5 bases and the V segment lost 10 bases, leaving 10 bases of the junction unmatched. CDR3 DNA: TGTGCCACTCGGACAGGGGGCGGGGTGGATCAGCCCCAGCATTTT. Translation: CATRTGGGVDQPQHF.

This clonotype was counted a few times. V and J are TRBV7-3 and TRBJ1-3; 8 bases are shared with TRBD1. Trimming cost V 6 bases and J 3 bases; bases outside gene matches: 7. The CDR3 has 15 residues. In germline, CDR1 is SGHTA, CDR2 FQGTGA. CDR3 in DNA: TGTGCCAGCAGTTCAGGGGGCCGGTATGGAAACACCATATATTTT. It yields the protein CASSSGGRYGNTIYF. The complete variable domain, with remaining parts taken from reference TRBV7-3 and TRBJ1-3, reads GAGVSQTPSNKVTEKGKYVELRCDPISGHTALYWYRQSLGQGPEFLIYFQGTGAADDSGLPNDRFFAVRPEGSVSTLKIQRTERGDSAVYLCASSSGGRYGNTIYFGEGSWLTVV.

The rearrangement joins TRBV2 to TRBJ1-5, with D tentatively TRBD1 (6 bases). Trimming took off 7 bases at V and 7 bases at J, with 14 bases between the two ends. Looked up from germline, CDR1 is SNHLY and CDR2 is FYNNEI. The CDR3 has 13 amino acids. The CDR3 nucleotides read TGTGCCAGCAAGTGGGGGCTCGGGCAGCCCCAGCATTTT. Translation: CASKWGLGQPQHF.

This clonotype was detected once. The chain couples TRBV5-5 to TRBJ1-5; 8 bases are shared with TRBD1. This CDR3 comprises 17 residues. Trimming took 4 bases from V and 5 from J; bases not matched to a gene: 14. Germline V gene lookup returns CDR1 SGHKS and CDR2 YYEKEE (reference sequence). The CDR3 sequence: CASSPKNVGQGHQPQHF. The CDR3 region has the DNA TGTGCCAGCAGCCCTAAAAACGTTGGACAGGGACATCAGCCCCAGCATTTT.

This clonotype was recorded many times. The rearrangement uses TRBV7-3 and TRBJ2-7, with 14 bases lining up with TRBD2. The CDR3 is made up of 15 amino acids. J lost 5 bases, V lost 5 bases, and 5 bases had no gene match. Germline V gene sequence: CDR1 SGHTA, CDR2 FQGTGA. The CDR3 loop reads CASSPRGLAGDEQYF. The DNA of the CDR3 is TGTGCCAGCAGCCCCCGGGGACTAGCGGGAGACGAGCAGTACTTC. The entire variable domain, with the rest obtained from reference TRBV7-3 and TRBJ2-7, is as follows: GAGVSQTPSNKVTEKGKYVELRCDPISGHTALYWYRQSLGQGPEFLIYFQGTGAADDSGLPNDRFFAVRPEGSVSTLKIQRTERGDSAVYLCASSPRGLAGDEQYFGPGTRLTVT.

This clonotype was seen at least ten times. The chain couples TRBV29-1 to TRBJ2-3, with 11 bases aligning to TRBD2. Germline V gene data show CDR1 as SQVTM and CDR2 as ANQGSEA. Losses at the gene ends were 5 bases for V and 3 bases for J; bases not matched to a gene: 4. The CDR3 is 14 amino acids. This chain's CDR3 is CSVPGLAETDTQYF. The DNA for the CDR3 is TGCAGCGTTCCGGGACTAGCGGAAACAGATACGCAGTATTTT.

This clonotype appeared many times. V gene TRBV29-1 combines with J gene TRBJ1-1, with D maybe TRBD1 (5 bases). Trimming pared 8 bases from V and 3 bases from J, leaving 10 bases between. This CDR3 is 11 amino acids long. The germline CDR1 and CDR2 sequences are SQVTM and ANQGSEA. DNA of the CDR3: TGCAGCAGCAGGGAGGACACTGAAGCTTTCTTT. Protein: CSSREDTEAFF.

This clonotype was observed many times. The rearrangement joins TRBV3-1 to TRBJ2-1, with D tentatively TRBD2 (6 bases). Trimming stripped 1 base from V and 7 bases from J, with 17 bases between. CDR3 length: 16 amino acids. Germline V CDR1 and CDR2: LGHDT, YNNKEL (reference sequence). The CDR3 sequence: CASSQGGLPELNEQFF. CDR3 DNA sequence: TGTGCCAGCAGCCAAGGGGGACTTCCCGAATTGAATGAGCAGTTCTTC.